A few counts support the clone carrying this TCR beta chain. Antigen specificity is unknown. CDR1 is DFQATT, CDR2 SNEGSKA, per germline (reference sequence). J lost 2 bases, V lost 3 bases, and 4 bases had no gene match. This CDR3 has 14 amino acids. This specimen comes from a study of T cell repertoires in cytomegalovirus infection. Study-level information: From public TCR beta signatures came an indication of both CMV infection and matching HLA type.

TCRdb used MiXCR to reprocess the reads, holding one entry per CDR3 protein. This sample has roughly 720,000 distinct CDR3 sequences; roughly 35% occur once, and the top ten carry about 2.8%. Study observations and caveats: Predominance within the ex vivo response was attributable to HLA-C-restricted CMV-specific TCR beta clonotypes.

This TCR was recovered from a human donor in good health (CMV status not recorded). Some clones in this sample may be carry-over from other donors' samples. The chain couples TRBV20-1 to TRBJ1-1; 9 bases map to TRBD1. The source material was PBMCs. The chain's CDR3 is CSASVGQGNTEAFF. DNA for the CDR3: TGCAGTGCTAGTGTGGGACAGGGTAACACTGAAGCTTTCTTT.